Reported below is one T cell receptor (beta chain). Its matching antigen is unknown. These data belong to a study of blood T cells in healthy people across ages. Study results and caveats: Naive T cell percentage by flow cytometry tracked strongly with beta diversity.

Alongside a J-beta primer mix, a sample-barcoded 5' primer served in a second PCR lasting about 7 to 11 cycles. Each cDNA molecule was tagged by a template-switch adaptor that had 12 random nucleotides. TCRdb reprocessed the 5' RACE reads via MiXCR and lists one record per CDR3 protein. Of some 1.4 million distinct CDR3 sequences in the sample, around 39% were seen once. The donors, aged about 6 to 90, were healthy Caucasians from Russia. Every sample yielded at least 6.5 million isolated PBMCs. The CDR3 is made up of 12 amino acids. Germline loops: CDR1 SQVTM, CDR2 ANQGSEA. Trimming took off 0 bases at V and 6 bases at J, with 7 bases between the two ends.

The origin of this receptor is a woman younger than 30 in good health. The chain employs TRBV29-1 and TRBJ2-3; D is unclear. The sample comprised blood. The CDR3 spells CSVEDQLDTQYF. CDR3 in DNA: TGCAGCGTTGAAGATCAGTTGGATACGCAGTATTTT.